The clone carrying this TCR beta chain was seen a handful of times. Patients showing uncontrolled infection, other autoimmune disease, pregnancy or lactation were ineligible. Diagnoses were established using clinical symptoms, serum thyroxine and TRAb, thyroid ultrasound and orbital computed tomography. This sample holds PBMCs from roughly 10 ml fresh peripheral blood. Amplification targeted TCR beta CDR3 regions from RNA transcripts. Carried out on the TCR CDR3, a first-round RT-PCR used the HTBI primer set. MiXCR was run by TCRdb on the multiplex PCR reads, yielding one entry per CDR3 protein. Among around 600,000 distinct CDR3 sequences listed, approximately 16% were seen once. This sample was taken from a study of T cells in Graves' hyperthyroidism and ophthalmopathy. Per the germline V gene, CDR1 is SGHRS and CDR2 is YFSETQ. The V and J ends lost 0 bases and 2 bases, in that order; junction bases with no gene match: 8. The CDR3 contains 18 residues.

The clonotype originates from a woman between 35 and 50 years old with Graves' ophthalmopathy. The chain recombines TRBV5-1 with TRBJ2-2; TRBD2 matches at 9 bases. The material sequenced was blood. CDR3 DNA sequence: TGCGCCAGCAGCTTGGCCCTTACTAGCGGGCTTAACACCGGGGAGCTGTTTTTT. This encodes CASSLALTSGLNTGELFF.